The sequence of this TCR beta chain was determined in a study of T cells after somatic rescue of genetic block. This clone was seen a handful of times. CDR1 GTSNPN and CDR2 SVGIG come from the germline V gene (reference sequence). V gave up 1 base and J gave up 2 bases; unmatched junction bases: 5. The CDR3 loop spans 15 amino acids. Measured with immunoSEQ multiplex PCR; TCRdb has only the in-frame clones, and not every one. The repertoire has about 120,000 clones, about 93% of them found once; the top ten carry about 1.5%. The sequencing input was peripheral blood mononuclear cells (PBMCs). The chain recombines TRBV30 with TRBJ1-1, with 9 bases aligning to TRBD1. This sequence originates from a woman aged 18-29 years. The DNA of the CDR3 is TGTGCCTGGAGTGCCCTGGACAGGGGTAACACTGAAGCTTTCTTT. Its protein is CAWSALDRGNTEAFF.